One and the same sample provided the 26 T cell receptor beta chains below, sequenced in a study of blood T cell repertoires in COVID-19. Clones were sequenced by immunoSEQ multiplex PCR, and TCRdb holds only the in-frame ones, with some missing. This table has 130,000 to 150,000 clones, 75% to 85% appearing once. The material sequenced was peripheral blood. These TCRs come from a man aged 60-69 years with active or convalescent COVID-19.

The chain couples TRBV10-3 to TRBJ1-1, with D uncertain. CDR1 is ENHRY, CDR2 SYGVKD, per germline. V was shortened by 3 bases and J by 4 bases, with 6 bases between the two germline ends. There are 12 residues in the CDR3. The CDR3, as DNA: TGTGCCATCAGTGACTCCAGCACTGAAGCTTTCTTT. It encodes CAISDSSTEAFF.

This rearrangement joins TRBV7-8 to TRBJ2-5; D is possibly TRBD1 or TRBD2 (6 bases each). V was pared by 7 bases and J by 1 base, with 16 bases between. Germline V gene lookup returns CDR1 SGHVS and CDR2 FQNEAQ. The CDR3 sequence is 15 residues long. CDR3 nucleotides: TGTGCCAGCACCCGAGGGGGACTCCTCCAAGAGACCCAGTACTTC. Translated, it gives CASTRGGLLQETQYF.

In DNA form, the CDR3 reads TGTGCCACCAGCAGAGGTCGTGGGAGAGGCAACACAGATACGCAGTATTTT. This gives the protein CATSRGRGRGNTDTQYF. The chain recombines TRBV15 with TRBJ2-3; possible D gene TRBD2, 5 bases. The CDR3 has 17 residues. V dropped 1 base and J dropped 2 bases, with 16 bases sitting between them. Germline V gene lookup returns CDR1 LNHNV and CDR2 YYDKDF (reference sequence). The complete variable domain, with remaining parts taken from reference TRBV15 and TRBJ2-3, reads DAMVIQNPRYQVTQFGKPVTLSCSQTLNHNVMYWYQQKSSQAPKLLFHYYDKDFNNEADTPDNFQSRRPNTSFCFLDIRSPGLGDTAMYLCATSRGRGRGNTDTQYFGPGTRLTVL.

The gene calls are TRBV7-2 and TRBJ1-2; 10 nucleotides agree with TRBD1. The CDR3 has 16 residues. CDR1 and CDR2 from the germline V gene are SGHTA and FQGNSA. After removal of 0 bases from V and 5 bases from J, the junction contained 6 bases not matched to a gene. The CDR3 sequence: CASSLATGTGAYGYTF. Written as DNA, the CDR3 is TGTGCCAGCAGCTTAGCCACCGGGACAGGGGCATATGGCTACACCTTC.

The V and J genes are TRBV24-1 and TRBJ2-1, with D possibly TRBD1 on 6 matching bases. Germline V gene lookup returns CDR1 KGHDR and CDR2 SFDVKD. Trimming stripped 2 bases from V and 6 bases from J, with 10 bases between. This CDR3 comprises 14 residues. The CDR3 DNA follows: TGTGCCACCAGTGATTCGAGGGGGTCCAATGAGCAGTTCTTC. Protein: CATSDSRGSNEQFF.

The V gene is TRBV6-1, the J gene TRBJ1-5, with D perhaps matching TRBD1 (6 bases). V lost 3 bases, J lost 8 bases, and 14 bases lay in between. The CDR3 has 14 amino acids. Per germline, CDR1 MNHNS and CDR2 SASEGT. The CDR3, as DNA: TGTGCCAGCAGTGATAACAGGGCCGGTAAGCCCCAGCATTTT. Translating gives CASSDNRAGKPQHF.

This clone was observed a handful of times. CDR3 amino acids: CASSPTAAAEQYF. In nucleotides, the CDR3 is TGTGCCAGCAGTCCAACTGCGGCGGCTGAGCAGTATTTT. This chain connects TRBV27 to TRBJ2-3, with no clear D. Trimming cost V 5 bases and J 11 bases, with 17 bases left between them. Germline assignment: CDR1 MNHEY and CDR2 SMNVEV (reference sequence). The CDR3 totals 13 residues.

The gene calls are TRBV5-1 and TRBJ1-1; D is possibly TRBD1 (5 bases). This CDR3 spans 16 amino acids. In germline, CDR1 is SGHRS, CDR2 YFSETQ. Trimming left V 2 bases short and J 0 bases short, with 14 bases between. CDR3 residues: CASSFVGAGMNTEAFF. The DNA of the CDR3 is TGCGCCAGCAGCTTTGTTGGGGCAGGGATGAACACTGAAGCTTTCTTT.

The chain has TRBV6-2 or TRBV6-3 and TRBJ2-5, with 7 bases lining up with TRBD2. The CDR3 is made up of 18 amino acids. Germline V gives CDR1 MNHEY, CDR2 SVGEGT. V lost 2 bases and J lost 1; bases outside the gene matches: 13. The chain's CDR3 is CASSYDAGLAELQETQYF. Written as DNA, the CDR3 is TGTGCCAGCAGTTACGACGCGGGTCTAGCGGAGCTCCAAGAGACCCAGTACTTC.

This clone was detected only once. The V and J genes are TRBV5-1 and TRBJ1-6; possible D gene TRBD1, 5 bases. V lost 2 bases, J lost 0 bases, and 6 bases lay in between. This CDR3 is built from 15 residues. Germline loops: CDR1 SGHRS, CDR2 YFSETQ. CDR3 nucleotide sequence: TGCGCCAGCAGCTTTCAGGGCTCCTATAATTCACCCCTCCACTTT. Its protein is CASSFQGSYNSPLHF.

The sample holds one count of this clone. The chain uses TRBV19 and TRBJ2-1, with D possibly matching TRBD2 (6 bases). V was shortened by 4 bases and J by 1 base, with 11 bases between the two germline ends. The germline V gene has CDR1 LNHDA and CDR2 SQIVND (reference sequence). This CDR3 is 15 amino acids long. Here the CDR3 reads CASSRWGLSYNEQFF. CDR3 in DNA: TGTGCCAGTAGTAGGTGGGGACTTTCCTACAATGAGCAGTTCTTC.

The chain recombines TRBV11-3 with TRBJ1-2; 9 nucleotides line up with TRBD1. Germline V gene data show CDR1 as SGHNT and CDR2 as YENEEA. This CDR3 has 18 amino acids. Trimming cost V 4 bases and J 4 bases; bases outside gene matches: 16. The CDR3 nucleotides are TGTGCCAGCAGCTCGCGCTCGATTCCGGGACAGGGTACCTATGGCTACACCTTC. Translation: CASSSRSIPGQGTYGYTF.

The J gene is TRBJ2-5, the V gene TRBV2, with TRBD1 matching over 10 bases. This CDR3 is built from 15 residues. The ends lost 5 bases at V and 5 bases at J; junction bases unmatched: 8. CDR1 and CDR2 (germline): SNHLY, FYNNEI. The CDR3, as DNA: TGTGCCAGCAGTTGGGGACAGGGGATGGCGGAGACCCAGTACTTC. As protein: CASSWGQGMAETQYF.

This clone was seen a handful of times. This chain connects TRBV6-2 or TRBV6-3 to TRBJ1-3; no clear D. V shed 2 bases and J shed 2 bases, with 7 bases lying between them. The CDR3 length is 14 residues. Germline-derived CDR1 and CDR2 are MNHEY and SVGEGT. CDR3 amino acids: CASSYAQAGNTIYF. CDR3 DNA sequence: TGTGCCAGCAGTTACGCGCAGGCTGGAAACACCATATATTTT.

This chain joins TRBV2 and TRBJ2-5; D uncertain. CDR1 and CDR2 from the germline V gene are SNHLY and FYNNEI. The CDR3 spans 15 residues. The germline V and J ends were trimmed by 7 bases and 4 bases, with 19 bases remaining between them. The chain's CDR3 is CASTREASRLETQYF. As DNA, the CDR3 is TGTGCCAGCACGCGCGAAGCTAGTCGGTTAGAGACCCAGTACTTC.

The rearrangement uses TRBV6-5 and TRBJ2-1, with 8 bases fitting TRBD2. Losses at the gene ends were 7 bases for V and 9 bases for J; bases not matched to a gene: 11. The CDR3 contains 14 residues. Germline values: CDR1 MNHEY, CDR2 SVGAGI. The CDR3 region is CASTTAGGQGEQFF. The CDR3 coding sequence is TGTGCCAGCACAACTGCGGGAGGTCAGGGTGAGCAGTTCTTC.

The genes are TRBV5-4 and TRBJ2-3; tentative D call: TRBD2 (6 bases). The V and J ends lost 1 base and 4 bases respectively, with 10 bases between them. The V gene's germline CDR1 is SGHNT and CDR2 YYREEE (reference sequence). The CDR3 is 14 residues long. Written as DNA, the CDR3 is TGTGCCAGCAGCTTGACGGACTACGCAGATACGCAGTATTTT. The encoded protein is CASSLTDYADTQYF.

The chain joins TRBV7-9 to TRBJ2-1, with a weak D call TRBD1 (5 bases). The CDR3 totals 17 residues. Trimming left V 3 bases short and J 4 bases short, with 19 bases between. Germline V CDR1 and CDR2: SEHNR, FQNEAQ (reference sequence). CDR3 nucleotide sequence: TGTGCCAGCAGCTTTCGTACGGAAGGGGCGCAGTACAATGAGCAGTTCTTC. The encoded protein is CASSFRTEGAQYNEQFF.

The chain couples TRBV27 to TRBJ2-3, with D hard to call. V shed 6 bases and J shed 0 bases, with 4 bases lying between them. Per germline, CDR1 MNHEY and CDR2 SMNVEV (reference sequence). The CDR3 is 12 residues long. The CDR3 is CASSKSTDTQYF. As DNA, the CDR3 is TGTGCCAGCAGCAAAAGCACAGATACGCAGTATTTT.

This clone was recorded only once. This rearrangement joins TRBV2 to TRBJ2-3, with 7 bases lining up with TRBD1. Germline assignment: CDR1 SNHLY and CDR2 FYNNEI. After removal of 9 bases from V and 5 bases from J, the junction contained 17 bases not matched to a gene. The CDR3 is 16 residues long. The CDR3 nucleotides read TGTGCCAGGACTTTAAGACAGGGCCAAGGGGGAGATACGCAGTATTTT. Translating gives CARTLRQGQGGDTQYF.

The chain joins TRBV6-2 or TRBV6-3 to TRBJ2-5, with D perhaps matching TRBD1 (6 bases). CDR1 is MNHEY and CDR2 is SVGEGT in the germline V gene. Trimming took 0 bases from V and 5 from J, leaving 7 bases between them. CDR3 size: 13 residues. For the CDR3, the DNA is TGTGCCAGCAGTTACTCCAGGGGTGAGACCCAGTACTTC. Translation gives CASSYSRGETQYF.

CDR3 residues: CASSPRSETRSSYNEQFF. In DNA form, the CDR3 reads TGTGCCAGCAGCCCCCGGAGTGAAACTAGAAGCTCCTACAATGAGCAGTTCTTC. J is TRBJ2-1 and V is TRBV7-2; D may be TRBD2 (5 bases). This CDR3 spans 18 amino acids. CDR1 and CDR2 from the germline V gene are SGHTA and FQGNSA. V lost 5 bases and J 0 bases, leaving 20 bases between the germline ends.

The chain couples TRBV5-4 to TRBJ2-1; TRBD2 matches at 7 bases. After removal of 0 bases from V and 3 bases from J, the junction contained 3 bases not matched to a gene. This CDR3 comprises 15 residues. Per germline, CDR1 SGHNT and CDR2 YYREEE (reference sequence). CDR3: CASSLESGNYNEQFF. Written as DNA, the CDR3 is TGTGCCAGCAGCTTGGAAAGCGGGAACTACAATGAGCAGTTCTTC.

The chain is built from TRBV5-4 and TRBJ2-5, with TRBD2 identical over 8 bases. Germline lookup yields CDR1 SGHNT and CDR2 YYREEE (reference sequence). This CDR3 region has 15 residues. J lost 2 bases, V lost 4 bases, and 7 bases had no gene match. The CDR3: CASSAPSGGQETQYF. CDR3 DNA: TGTGCCAGCAGCGCTCCCAGCGGGGGACAAGAGACCCAGTACTTC.

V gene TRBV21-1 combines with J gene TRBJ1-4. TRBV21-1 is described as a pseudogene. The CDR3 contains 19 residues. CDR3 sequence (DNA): TGTGCCAGCAGCACGCGGGGCCGTTACACGACAGGAGCGGGGGAAAAACTGTTTTTT. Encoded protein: CASSTRGRYTTGAGEKLFF.

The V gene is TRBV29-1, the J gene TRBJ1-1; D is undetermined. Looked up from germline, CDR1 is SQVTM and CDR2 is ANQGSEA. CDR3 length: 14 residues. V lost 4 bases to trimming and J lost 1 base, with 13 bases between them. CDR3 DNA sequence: TGCAGCGTTGTCCCCCTTACCAGGAACACTGAAGCTTTCTTT. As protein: CSVVPLTRNTEAFF.